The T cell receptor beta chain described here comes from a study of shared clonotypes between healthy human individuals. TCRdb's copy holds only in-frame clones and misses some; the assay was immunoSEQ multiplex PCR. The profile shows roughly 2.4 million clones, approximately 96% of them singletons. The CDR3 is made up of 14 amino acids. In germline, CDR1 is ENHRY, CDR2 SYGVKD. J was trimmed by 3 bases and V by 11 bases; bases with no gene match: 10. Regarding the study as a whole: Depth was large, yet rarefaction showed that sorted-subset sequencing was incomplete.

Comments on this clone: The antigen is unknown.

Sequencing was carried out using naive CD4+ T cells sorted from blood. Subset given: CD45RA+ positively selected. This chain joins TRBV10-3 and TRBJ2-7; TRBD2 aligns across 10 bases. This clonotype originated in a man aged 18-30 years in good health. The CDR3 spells CAGQEASGSYEQYF. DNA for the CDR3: TGTGCCGGACAGGAGGCTAGCGGGAGCTACGAGCAGTACTTC.